The clone carrying this T cell receptor (beta chain) appeared once. The antigen is not known. Deletions cut 1 base from V and 2 bases from J, with 12 bases between. This CDR3 has 16 amino acids. Germline V lookup: CDR1 LGHDT, CDR2 YNNKEL (reference sequence). Included in the TCR beta cDNA libraries were unique molecular identifiers. TCRdb reanalysed the PCR reads using MiXCR and keeps one entry per CDR3 protein. The repertoire holds hundreds of thousands of distinct CDR3 sequences, approximately 53% seen once, with approximately 4.3% in the top ten. The sample is drawn from a study of post-analysis software for immune sequencing data. Study summary: Included among the disease courses, which were recorded for the cohort, were relapsing-remitting, secondary progressive and progressive-relapsing multiple sclerosis.

Findings of the study overall: Diversity measured as normalized Chao1 was significantly lower in multiple sclerosis patients than in controls. Compared with controls, patients had more of five or six TRBV segments, including TRBV5-6, TRBV5-1 and TRBV20-1.

This TCR derives from a girl between 10 and 17 years old with multiple sclerosis. The sequenced sample consisted of blood. This chain connects TRBV3-1 to TRBJ2-1; D is possibly TRBD2 (6 bases). The CDR3 protein is CASSQGLATTYNEQFF. CDR3 bases: TGTGCCAGCAGCCAAGGCCTAGCGACAACCTACAATGAGCAGTTCTTC.